This TCR beta chain was sequenced in a study of cytomegalovirus exposure and HLA in healthy donors. Background on the study: Genetic ancestry analysis placed over 75% of the 410 or so donors that were genotyped in the Caucasian-associated cluster.

The CDR3 is 15 amino acids. Germline CDR1 reads LGHNA; CDR2 reads YNFKEQ. Trimming stripped 0 bases from V and 3 bases from J, with 11 bases between. This clone was detected only a few times. The donors comprised healthy bone marrow donors. The study ran its PCR with 60 Vbeta and 13 Jbeta primers. Under the authors' procedure: In a later analysis, of 80 million to 90 million unique beta chains, some 10 million appeared in at least two donors. Produced via immunoSEQ multiplex PCR; TCRdb's table is partial and in-frame only. V, J and clone size are taken as reported in that table, and D and trimming were inferred from the DNA itself. Found here are roughly 120,000 clones, about 81% of them singletons; the top ten hold around 2%.

Source material: PBMCs. The sequence was obtained from a middle-aged man in good health and CMV-seronegative. The rearrangement joins TRBV4-2 to TRBJ1-2; D call uncertain. CDR3 coding DNA: TGTGCCAGCAGCCAAGAGTTGCTGGGAGACTATGGCTACACCTTC. Its translation: CASSQELLGDYGYTF.